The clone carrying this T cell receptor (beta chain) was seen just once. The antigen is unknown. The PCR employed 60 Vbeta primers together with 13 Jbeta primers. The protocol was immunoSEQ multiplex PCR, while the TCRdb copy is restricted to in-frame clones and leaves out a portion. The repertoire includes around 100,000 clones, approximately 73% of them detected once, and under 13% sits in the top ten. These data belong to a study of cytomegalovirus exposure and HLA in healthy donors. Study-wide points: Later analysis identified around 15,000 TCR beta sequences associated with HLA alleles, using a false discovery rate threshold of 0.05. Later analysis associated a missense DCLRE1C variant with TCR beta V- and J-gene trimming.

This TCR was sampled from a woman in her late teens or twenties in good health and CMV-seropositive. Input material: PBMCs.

CDR3 coding DNA: TGTGCCAGCAGTTTATCAGGCCCAGGGGTCGCCAACAATGAGCAGTTCTTC. This gives the protein CASSLSGPGVANNEQFF. The chain carries TRBV27 and TRBJ2-1, with D perhaps TRBD1 (6 bases). The CDR3 contains 17 residues. Trimming shortened V by 0 bases and J by 5 bases, and 17 bases separated the two germline ends. The germline CDR1 and CDR2 sequences are MNHEY and SMNVEV (reference sequence).